These 10 T cell receptor beta chains share one sample of origin, sequenced in a study of CD8 T cells in ankylosing spondylitis. TCRdb re-analysed the 5' RACE reads in MiXCR, keeping a single row per CDR3 protein. The data contain about 240,000 distinct CDR3 sequences, over 7% of them singletons. Sample: blood, either unsorted or a sorted T cell fraction (not recorded which). These receptors came from a female donor with ankylosing spondylitis or in good health (not recorded which).

This clonotype appeared many times. The V call is TRBV19, the J call TRBJ1-1, with a tentative D call TRBD1 (5 bases). Germline CDR1 LNHDA, CDR2 SQIVND (reference sequence). Trimming removed 3 bases at V and 3 bases at J, with 8 bases between. The CDR3 spans 13 residues. The CDR3 bases are TGTGCCAGTAGTATGACAGATTACACTGAAGCTTTCTTT. It yields the protein CASSMTDYTEAFF. Complete variable domain (other parts from reference TRBV19 and TRBJ1-1): DGGITQSPKYLFRKEGQNVTLSCEQNLNHDAMYWYRQDPGQGLRLIYYSQIVNDFQKGDIAEGYSVSREKKESFPLTVTSAQKNPTAFYLCASSMTDYTEAFFGQGTRLTVV.

The chain joins TRBV9 to TRBJ2-1; the match to TRBD2 covers 12 bases. The CDR3 spans 15 residues. CDR1 and CDR2 (germline): SGDLS, YYNGEE. V lost 3 bases to trimming and J lost 9 bases; unmatched junction nucleotides: 7. For the CDR3, the DNA is TGTGCCAGCAGCGCCCGGACTAGCGGGATAGGTGAGCAGTTCTTC. It specifies CASSARTSGIGEQFF.

This clonotype came up many times. V is TRBV10-3 and J is TRBJ2-7; 10 bases fit TRBD2. V gave up 4 bases and J gave up 5 bases; unmatched junction bases: 5. The CDR3 contains 14 residues. The germline CDR1 and CDR2 sequences are ENHRY and SYGVKD. CDR3 DNA sequence: TGTGCCATCAGTGGAACTAGCGGGGTGGACGAGCAGTACTTC. Residues: CAISGTSGVDEQYF.

This chain uses TRBV3-1 with TRBJ1-2; 9 bases are a match to TRBD1. In germline, CDR1 is LGHDT, CDR2 YNNKEL (reference sequence). Losses at the gene ends were 3 bases for V and 12 bases for J; bases not matched to a gene: 11. This CDR3 spans 14 amino acids. CDR3 DNA: TGTGCCAGCAGCCATCTCGGGACAGGGTTCGGGCACACCTTC. Its protein product is CASSHLGTGFGHTF.

This clonotype was picked up many times. The V gene is TRBV4-1, the J gene TRBJ1-5; no reliable D call. The V gene's germline CDR1 is MGHRA and CDR2 YSYEKL. This CDR3 comprises 14 residues. Trimming cost V 1 base and J 7 bases, with 11 bases left between them. The CDR3 spells CASSQGGMSQPQHF. The CDR3 DNA reads TGCGCCAGCAGCCAAGGAGGGATGAGCCAGCCCCAGCATTTT.

This clonotype has a count of ten or more. This chain links TRBV7-2 with TRBJ2-3, with TRBD2 as a possible D gene (5 bases). Trimming removed 5 bases at V and 6 bases at J, with 12 bases between. Germline assignment: CDR1 SGHTA and CDR2 FQGNSA. The CDR3 contains 13 residues. The CDR3 region has the DNA TGTGCCAGCAGCGGACTTGGGTCGGATACGCAGTATTTT. It specifies CASSGLGSDTQYF.

The chain joins TRBV5-6 to TRBJ2-5; TRBD1 is a possible D gene (5 bases). V was pared by 2 bases and J by 3 bases, with 14 bases between. From germline, CDR1 is SGHDT and CDR2 YYEEEE. CDR3 length: 15 residues. CDR3 residues: CASSFGAALEETQYF. The CDR3 DNA follows: TGTGCCAGCAGCTTTGGGGCAGCCCTCGAAGAGACCCAGTACTTC.

This clonotype was seen only a few times. The rearrangement joins TRBV29-1 to TRBJ2-5; D remains ambiguous. CDR3 length: 12 amino acids. V lost 3 bases and J 1 base, leaving 6 bases between the germline ends. Germline loops: CDR1 SQVTM, CDR2 ANQGSEA. CDR3 in DNA: TGCAGCGTTGACTCCGCCCAAGAGACCCAGTACTTC. Translated, it gives CSVDSAQETQYF.

Of note for this clonotype: Germline is not matched at one junction end, which may reflect a read error. The CDR3 DNA reads TGCTGTGCTAGAGATCGAGGGACTAGCGGGCACAATGAGCAGTTCTTC. This sequence encodes CCARDRGTSGHNEQFF. The chain recombines TRBV20-1 with TRBJ2-1; 12 bases fit TRBD2. This CDR3 region has 16 residues. From germline, CDR1 is DFQATT and CDR2 SNEGSKA (reference sequence).

This clonotype was counted ten times or more. The genes are TRBV10-3 and TRBJ2-2; 13 bases map to TRBD2. V lost 9 bases to trimming and J lost 5 bases; unmatched junction nucleotides: 6. Germline V lookup: CDR1 ENHRY, CDR2 SYGVKD. This CDR3 comprises 15 residues. In DNA form, the CDR3 reads TGTGCCATAAAACCGGGACTAGCGGGAACCGGGGAGCTGTTTTTT. Translating gives CAIKPGLAGTGELFF.